The rows below give T cell receptor beta chains drawn from one sample of a study of shared clonotypes between healthy human individuals. Some clones are missing from TCRdb's copy, which holds only in-frame ones; the method was immunoSEQ multiplex PCR. The table shows about 680,000 clones, with around 72% occurring only once. Sequencing used memory CD4+ T cells sorted from blood. These receptors came from a woman aged 30 to 39 in good health. Each CDR3 is given with its conserved first and last residue. The D gene is left open where the match is weak. Size is stated for part of the rows, as once, few or many counts, or as a class when the clone is expanded.

-,TRBJ2-7,TRBD2,TRBV19,CASSKLAGVYEQYF,TGTGCCAGTAGTAAGCTAGCGGGAGTCTACGAGCAGTACTTC
few,TRBJ1-6,-,TRBV5-1,CASSFGWDSGSYNSPLHF,TGCGCCAGCAGCTTTGGATGGGACTCCGGCTCCTATAATTCACCCCTCCACTTT
-,TRBJ2-5,-,TRBV6-5,CASRAGWVQETQYF,TGTGCCAGCAGGGCGGGTTGGGTCCAAGAGACCCAGTACTTC
-,TRBJ2-3,TRBD2,TRBV4-1,CASSQATGTSGTDTQYF,TGCGCCAGCAGCCAGGCCACCGGGACTAGCGGCACAGATACGCAGTATTTT
-,TRBJ2-3,TRBD1,TRBV11-2,CASSFGTGGTDTQYF,TGTGCCAGCAGCTTCGGGACAGGGGGGACAGATACGCAGTATTTT
-,TRBJ1-5,TRBD1,TRBV5-1,CASSFTGTGEPQHF,TGCGCCAGCAGCTTCACCGGGACAGGGGAACCCCAGCATTTT
-,TRBJ2-7,-,TRBV30,CAWSGQAWYEQYF,TGTGCCTGGAGTGGACAGGCATGGTACGAGCAGTACTTC
many,TRBJ2-2,-,TRBV5-5,CASSLMTGELFF,TGTGCCAGCAGCTTAATGACCGGGGAGCTGTTTTTT
few,TRBJ2-1,-,TRBV11-2,CASSLLAFYNEQFF,TGTGCCAGCAGCTTACTAGCTTTCTACAATGAGCAGTTCTTC
-,TRBJ1-2,-,TRBV18,CASSPMGDDYGYTF,TGTGCCAGCTCACCAATGGGCGACGACTATGGCTACACCTTC
few,TRBJ2-7,-,TRBV4-1,CASSQVLRSSYEQYF,TGCGCCAGCAGCCAAGTGCTCCGCAGCTCCTACGAGCAGTACTTC
-,TRBJ2-1,-,TRBV18,CASSPISGVDNEQFF,TGTGCCAGCTCACCTATCTCAGGGGTGGACAATGAGCAGTTCTTC
-,TRBJ1-2,-,TRBV19,CASSTRAAVYGYTF,TGTGCCAGTAGTACCCGGGCGGCCGTCTATGGCTACACCTTC
-,TRBJ2-7,TRBD1,TRBV11-2,CASSPRGQGAYEQYF,TGTGCCAGCAGCCCCAGGGGACAGGGGGCCTACGAGCAGTACTTC
few,TRBJ1-5,-,TRBV5-1,CASSPGGDLGNQPQHF,TGCGCCAGCAGCCCCGGAGGGGATTTAGGCAATCAGCCCCAGCATTTT
-,TRBJ1-2,-,TRBV19,CASSNQGTVNYGYTF,TGTGCCAGTAGTAATCAGGGGACTGTTAACTATGGCTACACCTTC